This T cell receptor beta chain appears in the sequencing data of a study of tissue T cells after allogeneic stem cell transplantation. Across the study: Several unmodified and three CD34-selected T-cell-depleted grafts went to graft-versus-host disease patients.

Sequencing was performed with immunoSEQ multiplex PCR; in TCRdb, only in-frame clones are kept and a portion is missing. The table has around 1,400 clones, around 80% seen once. Every graft-versus-host disease patient had gastrointestinal disease and got several lines of graft-versus-host disease therapy. Study conclusions and caveats: Anatomically similar tissues had similar TCR repertoires within each patient.

Worth noting for this clone: No antigen is known for it.

This specimen consisted of stomach tissue, obtained at autopsy. This receptor was identified in a male patient between 35 and 75 years old with steroid-refractory graft-versus-host disease after an allogeneic stem cell transplant. A subset of T cells may come from the graft donor.

The CDR3 spells CASSSTGGRYTEAFF. The CDR3, as DNA: TGTGCCAGCAGCTCGACAGGGGGGAGGTACACTGAAGCTTTCTTT. The V gene is TRBV13, the J gene TRBJ1-1; TRBD1 aligns across 9 bases. Germline lookup yields CDR1 PRHDT and CDR2 FYEKMQ (reference sequence). There are 15 residues in the CDR3. Trimming cost V 4 bases and J 3 bases; bases outside gene matches: 6.